The clone carrying this TCR beta chain was counted many times. The antigen is undetermined. These data are taken from a study of T cells in Graves' hyperthyroidism and ophthalmopathy. Study findings and constraints: Ophthalmopathy was model-predicted a median about 7.1 months pre-onset. Ophthalmopathy was separated from stable hyperthyroidism by a 13 V-J model.

The TCR beta CDR3 regions underwent amplification using RNA transcripts as the source. During a first-round RT-PCR of the TCR CDR3, the HTBI primer set was used. TCRdb used MiXCR to reprocess the multiplex PCR reads, holding one entry per CDR3 protein. The sample shows roughly 570,000 distinct CDR3 sequences, about 43% of them seen only once. The germline CDR1 and CDR2 sequences are SGDLS and YYNGEE. The CDR3 extends over 15 amino acids. V lost 7 bases and J lost 6; bases outside the gene matches: 10. Patients were excluded because of uncontrolled infection, other autoimmune disease, pregnancy or lactation.

The genes are TRBV9 and TRBJ1-3, with 10 bases that match TRBD1. The clonotype was recovered from an adult woman with Graves' disease, either hyperthyroidism or ophthalmopathy (not recorded which). Sequenced sample: peripheral blood or thyroid tissue (not recorded which). CDR3 DNA sequence: TGTGCCAGCGCAACGGCCGGGACAGGGGTAAACACCATATATTTT. Its translation is CASATAGTGVNTIYF.